This entry features one T cell receptor (beta chain) sequence. These data originate in a study of OX40 agonist ivuxolimab in advanced cancers. About the research overall: A diagnosis of hepatocellular carcinoma, melanoma, renal cell or head and neck cancer was present in dose-escalation patients.

With autoimmune disease history or systemic immunosuppression, patients were excluded. Trimming stripped 4 bases from V and 0 bases from J, with 8 bases between. Germline loops: CDR1 SGHRS, CDR2 YFSETQ. The CDR3 loop spans 13 amino acids. Here immunoSEQ multiplex PCR was the method, and the copy in TCRdb shows in-frame clones only, minus some. The sample holds approximately 78,000 clones, 88% seen once. The TCR comes from an adult with an advanced solid tumor such as melanoma, head and neck, liver or kidney cancer. V is TRBV5-1 and J is TRBJ2-7, with unresolved D. This specimen consisted of CD4+ or CD8+ T cells sorted from blood, obtained in a trial of the OX40 agonist ivuxolimab. CDR3: CASSQDLSYEQYF. DNA of the CDR3: TGCGCCAGCAGCCAGGACCTCTCCTACGAGCAGTACTTC.